One and the same sample provided the 5 T cell receptor beta chains below, sequenced in a study of blood T cell repertoires in COVID-19. This table comes from immunoSEQ multiplex PCR, and its TCRdb copy is limited to in-frame clones, with some not included. In the table there are more than 350,000 clones, approximately 89% of which are singletons. What was sequenced was peripheral blood. Receptor source: a woman aged 30 to 39 with COVID-19, enrolled during active disease.

The V call is TRBV12-3 or TRBV12-4, the J call TRBJ2-7, with D maybe TRBD2 (6 bases). This CDR3 region has 13 residues. Trimming left V 5 bases short and J 3 bases short, with 11 bases between. The CDR3 coding sequence is TGTGCCAGCAGTCCACCCGGGAGCTACGAGCAGTACTTC. Amino acids: CASSPPGSYEQYF.

The J gene is TRBJ2-2, the V gene TRBV28; 7 bases are shared with TRBD1. The length of the CDR3 is 16 residues. J gave up 2 bases and V 6 bases, and 9 bases lay outside the gene matches. Germline V lookup: CDR1 MDHEN, CDR2 SYDVKM. The CDR3 bases are TGTGCCAGCAGCAATCCGGGACAGCTTAACACCGGGGAGCTGTTTTTT. Protein: CASSNPGQLNTGELFF.

The V gene is TRBV2, the J gene TRBJ1-2; a weak D match, TRBD1 (6 bases). The V gene lost 2 bases and the J gene lost 2 bases, with 12 bases spanning the gap. The germline gives CDR1 SNHLY, CDR2 FYNNEI. This CDR3 is built from 15 residues. DNA for the CDR3: TGTGCCAGCAGTGAAAGCCAGGGGACCAACTATGGCTACACCTTC. This sequence encodes CASSESQGTNYGYTF.

CDR3: CASSRDRVTEAFF. The CDR3 DNA sequence: TGTGCCAGCAGCCGGGACAGGGTTACTGAAGCTTTCTTT. This chain links TRBV14 with TRBJ1-1, with 9 bases identical to TRBD1. This CDR3 contains 13 residues. Per the germline V gene, CDR1 is SGHDN and CDR2 is FVKESK. J gave up 5 bases and V 4 bases, and 2 bases lay outside the gene matches.

The chain combines TRBV4-3 with TRBJ1-1; 7 nucleotides align to TRBD1. CDR1 and CDR2 from the germline V gene are LGHNA and YSLEER. The V and J ends lost 0 bases and 4 bases, in that order; junction bases with no gene match: 8. The CDR3 covers 16 residues. CDR3 coding DNA: TGCGCCAGCAGCCAAGATCCGACAGGGATGAGCACTGAAGCTTTCTTT. Its translation: CASSQDPTGMSTEAFF.